This T cell receptor beta chain came from a study of spatial heterogeneity in lung cancer. Study as a whole: In tumor regions TCR transcript counts correlated strongly with a matched bulk RNA-seq T cell module score.

From the 5' RACE reads, TCRdb called clonotypes with MiXCR, one entry per CDR3 protein. In the table there are approximately 94,000 distinct CDR3 sequences, around 4.8% of which are singletons. This clonotype was recorded many times. The antigen is not known. The CDR3 runs to 13 residues. V was shortened by 2 bases and J by 5 bases, with 7 bases between the two germline ends. Looked up from germline, CDR1 is MNHNS and CDR2 is SASEGT. Study-level findings and limits: How many expanded intratumoral alpha and beta TCRs were present tracked the tumor mutation count, which was a count of nonsynonymous mutations.

Time point given: sample taken at primary tumor resection. From tumor, nontumor lung or frozen PBMC, whole RNA was taken unsorted for sequencing. Source: lung tumor tissue, taken at surgery. The chain uses TRBV6-1 and TRBJ2-4, with D possibly matching TRBD1 (6 bases). The sequence came from a male donor with early-stage non-small cell lung cancer. The CDR3 is CASSERTENIQYF. CDR3 nucleotide sequence: TGTGCCAGCAGTGAAAGGACAGAAAACATTCAGTACTTC.